Presented here are 3 T cell receptor beta chains from one specimen sequenced in a study of T cells in localized non-small cell lung cancer (dated by TCRdb to 2020 to 2021). Library preparation employed the immunoSEQ multiplex PCR assay. Entries here come from immuneACCESS through TCRdb and include only in-frame sequences with V and J called. Some clones fail to appear in such tables; in the studies checked, an unresolved V gene covers under half of the shortfall, and the cause of the remainder is unknown. For this sample there are 60,000 to 75,000 clones; around 81% appear just once. Clones ranked in the top ten supply approximately 4.5% of the sample. Sequencing used PBMCs, obtained before any cancer treatment. The receptor set was obtained from a man aged 40 to 69 with stage II lung adenocarcinoma.

The chain couples TRBV15 to TRBJ2-5; tentative D call: TRBD1 (6 bases). The CDR3 length is 15 residues. V was clipped by 0 bases and J by 5 bases, with 13 bases between them. The germline V gene encodes CDR1 LNHNV and CDR2 YYDKDF (reference sequence). CDR3 coding DNA: TGTGCCACCAGCAGAGATCCGGCAAGGGGGGAGACCCAGTACTTC. Protein sequence: CATSRDPARGETQYF.

This chain joins TRBV19 and TRBJ1-2, with D possibly being TRBD1 (5 bases). Trimming pared 3 bases from V and 1 base from J, leaving 18 bases between. The CDR3 runs to 17 residues. CDR1 is LNHDA, CDR2 SQIVND, per germline (reference sequence). The CDR3 DNA sequence: TGTGCCAGTAGTATGGGAGGCCAGGGACCTTATAACTATGGCTACACCTTC. It is translated as CASSMGGQGPYNYGYTF.

V and J are TRBV9 and TRBJ1-5, with D maybe TRBD1 (5 bases). Trimming stripped 0 bases from V and 0 bases from J, with 10 bases between. The CDR3 is 16 residues long. Germline lookup yields CDR1 SGDLS and CDR2 YYNGEE. Here the CDR3 DNA reads TGTGCCAGCAGCGTAGGCGGGACGGATAGCAATCAGCCCCAGCATTTT. This sequence encodes CASSVGGTDSNQPQHF.